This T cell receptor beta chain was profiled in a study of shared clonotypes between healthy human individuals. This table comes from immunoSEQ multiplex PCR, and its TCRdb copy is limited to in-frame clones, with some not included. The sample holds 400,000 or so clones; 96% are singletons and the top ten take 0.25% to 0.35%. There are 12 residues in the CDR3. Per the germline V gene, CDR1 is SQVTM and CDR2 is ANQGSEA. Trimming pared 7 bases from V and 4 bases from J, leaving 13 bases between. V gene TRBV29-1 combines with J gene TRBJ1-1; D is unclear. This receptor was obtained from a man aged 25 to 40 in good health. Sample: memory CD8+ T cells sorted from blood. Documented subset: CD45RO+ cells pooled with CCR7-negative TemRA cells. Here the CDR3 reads CSAGWGSTEAFF. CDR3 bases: TGCAGCGCCGGCTGGGGATCCACTGAAGCTTTCTTT. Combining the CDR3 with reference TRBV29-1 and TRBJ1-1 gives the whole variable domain SAVISQKPSRDICQRGTSLTIQCQVDSQVTMMFWYRQQPGQSLTLIATANQGSEATYESGFVIDKFPISRPNLTFSTLTVSNMSPEDSSIYLCSAGWGSTEAFFGQGTRLTVV.